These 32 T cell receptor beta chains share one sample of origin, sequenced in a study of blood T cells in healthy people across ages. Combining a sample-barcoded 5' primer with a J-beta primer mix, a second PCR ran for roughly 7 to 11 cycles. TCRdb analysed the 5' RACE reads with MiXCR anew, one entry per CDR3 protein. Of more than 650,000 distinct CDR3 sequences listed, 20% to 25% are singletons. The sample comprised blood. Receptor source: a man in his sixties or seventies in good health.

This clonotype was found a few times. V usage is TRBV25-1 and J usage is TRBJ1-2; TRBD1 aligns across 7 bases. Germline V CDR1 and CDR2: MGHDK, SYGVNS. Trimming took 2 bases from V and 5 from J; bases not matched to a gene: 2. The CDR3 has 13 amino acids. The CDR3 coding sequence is TGTGCCAGCAGTGAACAGACAGGGTATGGCTACACCTTC. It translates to CASSEQTGYGYTF.

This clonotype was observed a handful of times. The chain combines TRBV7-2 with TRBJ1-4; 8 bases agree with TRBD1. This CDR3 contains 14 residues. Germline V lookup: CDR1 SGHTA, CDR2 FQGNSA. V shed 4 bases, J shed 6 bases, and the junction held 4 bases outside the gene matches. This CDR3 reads CASSSTGVDEKLFF. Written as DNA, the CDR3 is TGTGCCAGCAGCTCGACAGGGGTTGATGAAAAACTGTTTTTT.

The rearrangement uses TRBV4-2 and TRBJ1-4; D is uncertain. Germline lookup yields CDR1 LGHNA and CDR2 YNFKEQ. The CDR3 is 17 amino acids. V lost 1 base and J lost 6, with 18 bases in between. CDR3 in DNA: TGTGCCAGCAGCCAAGTAGATCGGTTTGAGGCCTATGAAAAACTGTTTTTT. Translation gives CASSQVDRFEAYEKLFF.

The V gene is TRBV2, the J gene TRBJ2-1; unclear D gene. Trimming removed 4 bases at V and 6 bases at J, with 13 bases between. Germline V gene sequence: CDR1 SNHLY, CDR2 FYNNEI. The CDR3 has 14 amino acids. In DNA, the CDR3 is TGTGCCAGCAGTGCAGACGTCCGCTTCAATGAGCAGTTCTTC. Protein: CASSADVRFNEQFF. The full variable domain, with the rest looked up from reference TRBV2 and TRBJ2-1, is EPEVTQTPSHQVTQMGQEVILRCVPISNHLYFYWYRQILGQKVEFLVSFYNNEISEKSEIFDDQFSVERPDGSNFTLKIRSTKLEDSAMYFCASSADVRFNEQFFGPGTRLTVL.

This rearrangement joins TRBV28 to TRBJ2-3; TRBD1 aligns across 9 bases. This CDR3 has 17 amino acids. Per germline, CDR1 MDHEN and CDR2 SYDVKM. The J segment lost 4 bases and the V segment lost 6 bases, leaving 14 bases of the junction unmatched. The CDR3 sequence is CASSIRPGQGFSDTQYF. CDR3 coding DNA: TGTGCCAGCAGCATTAGGCCGGGACAGGGCTTTTCAGATACGCAGTATTTT.

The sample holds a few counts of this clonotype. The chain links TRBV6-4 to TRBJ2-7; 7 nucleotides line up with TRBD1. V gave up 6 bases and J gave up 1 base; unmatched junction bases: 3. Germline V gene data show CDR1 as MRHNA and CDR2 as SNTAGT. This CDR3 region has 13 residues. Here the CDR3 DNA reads TGTGCCAGCAGGGGGGACAGTTCCTACGAGCAGTACTTC. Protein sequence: CASRGDSSYEQYF.

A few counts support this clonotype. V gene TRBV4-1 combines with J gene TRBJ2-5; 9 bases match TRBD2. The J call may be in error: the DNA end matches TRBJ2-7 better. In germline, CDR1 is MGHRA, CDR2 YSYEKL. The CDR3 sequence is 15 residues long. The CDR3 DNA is TGCGCCAGCAGCCAGCCTAGCGGGGAGACGTACGAGCAGTACTTC. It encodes CASSQPSGETYEQYF.

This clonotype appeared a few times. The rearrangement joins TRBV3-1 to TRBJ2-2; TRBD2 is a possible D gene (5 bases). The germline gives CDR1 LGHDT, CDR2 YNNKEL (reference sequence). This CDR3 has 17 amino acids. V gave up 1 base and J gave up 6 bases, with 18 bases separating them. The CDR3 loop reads CASSQGGSLGSAGELFF. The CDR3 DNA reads TGTGCCAGCAGCCAAGGTGGCTCCCTTGGGAGTGCCGGGGAGCTGTTTTTT.

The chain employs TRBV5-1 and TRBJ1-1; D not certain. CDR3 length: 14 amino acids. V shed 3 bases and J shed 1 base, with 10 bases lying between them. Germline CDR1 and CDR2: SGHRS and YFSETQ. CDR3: CASSYNPGNTEAFF. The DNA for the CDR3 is TGCGCCAGCAGCTACAACCCGGGGAACACTGAAGCTTTCTTT. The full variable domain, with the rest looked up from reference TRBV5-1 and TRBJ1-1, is KAGVTQTPRYLIKTRGQQVTLSCSPISGHRSVSWYQQTPGQGLQFLFEYFSETQRNKGNFPGRFSGRQFSNSRSEMNVSTLELGDSALYLCASSYNPGNTEAFFGQGTRLTVV.

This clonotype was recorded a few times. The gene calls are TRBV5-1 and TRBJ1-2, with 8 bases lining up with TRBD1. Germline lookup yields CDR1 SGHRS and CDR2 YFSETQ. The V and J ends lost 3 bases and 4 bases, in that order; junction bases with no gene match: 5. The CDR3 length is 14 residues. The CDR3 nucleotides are TGCGCCAGCAGCTCGCTCACAGGGGGCTATGGCTACACCTTC. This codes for CASSSLTGGYGYTF.

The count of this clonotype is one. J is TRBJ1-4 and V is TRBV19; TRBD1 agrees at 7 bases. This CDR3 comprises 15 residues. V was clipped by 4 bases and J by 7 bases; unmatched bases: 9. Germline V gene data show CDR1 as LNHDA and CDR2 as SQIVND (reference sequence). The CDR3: CASSRQTGSPEKLFF. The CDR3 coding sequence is TGTGCCAGTAGTAGGCAGACAGGGTCCCCTGAAAAACTGTTTTTT.

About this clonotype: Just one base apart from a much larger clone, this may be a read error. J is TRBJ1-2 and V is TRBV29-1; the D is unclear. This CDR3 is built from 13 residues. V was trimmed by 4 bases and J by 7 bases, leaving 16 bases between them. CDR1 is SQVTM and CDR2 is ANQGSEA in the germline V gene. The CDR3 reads CSVGGAEFCGYTF. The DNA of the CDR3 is TGCAGCGTTGGAGGCGCGGAATTCTGTGGCTACACCTTC.

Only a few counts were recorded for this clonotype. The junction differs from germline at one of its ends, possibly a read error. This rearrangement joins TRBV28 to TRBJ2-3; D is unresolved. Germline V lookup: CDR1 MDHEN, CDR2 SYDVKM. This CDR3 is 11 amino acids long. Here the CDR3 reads CASISHHSMNF. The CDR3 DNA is TGTGCCAGCATCTCGCACCATAGCATGAATTTT.

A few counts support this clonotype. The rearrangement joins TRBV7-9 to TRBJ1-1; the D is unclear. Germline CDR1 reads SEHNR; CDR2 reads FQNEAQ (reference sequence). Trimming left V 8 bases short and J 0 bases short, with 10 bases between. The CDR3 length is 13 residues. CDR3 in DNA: TGTGCCAGCTTCGAGATCCTGAACACTGAAGCTTTCTTT. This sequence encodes CASFEILNTEAFF.

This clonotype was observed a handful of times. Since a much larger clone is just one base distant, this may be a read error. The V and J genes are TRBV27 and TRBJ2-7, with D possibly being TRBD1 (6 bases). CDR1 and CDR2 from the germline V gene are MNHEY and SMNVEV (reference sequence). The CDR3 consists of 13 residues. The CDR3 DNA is TGTACCAGCAGTCCTCAGGGGTTTGGCGAGCAGTACTTC. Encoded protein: CTSSPQGFGEQYF.

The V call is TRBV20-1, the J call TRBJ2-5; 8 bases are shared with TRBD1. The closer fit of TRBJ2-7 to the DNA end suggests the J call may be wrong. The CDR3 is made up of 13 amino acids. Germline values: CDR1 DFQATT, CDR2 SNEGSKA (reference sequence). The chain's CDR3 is CSARGTGSHEQYV. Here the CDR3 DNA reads TGCAGTGCTAGAGGGACAGGGTCCCACGAGCAGTACGTC.

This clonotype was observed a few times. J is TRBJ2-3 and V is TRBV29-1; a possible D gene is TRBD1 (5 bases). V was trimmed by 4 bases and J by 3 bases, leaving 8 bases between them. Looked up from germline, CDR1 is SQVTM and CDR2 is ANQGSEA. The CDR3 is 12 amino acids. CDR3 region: CSVAGFTDTQYF. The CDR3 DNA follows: TGCAGCGTTGCAGGGTTTACAGATACGCAGTATTTT.

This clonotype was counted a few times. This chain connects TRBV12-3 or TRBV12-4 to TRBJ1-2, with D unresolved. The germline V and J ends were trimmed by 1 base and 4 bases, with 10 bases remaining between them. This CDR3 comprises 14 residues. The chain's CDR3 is CASSLEAARYGYTF. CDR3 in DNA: TGTGCCAGCAGTTTAGAGGCAGCTCGCTATGGCTACACCTTC.

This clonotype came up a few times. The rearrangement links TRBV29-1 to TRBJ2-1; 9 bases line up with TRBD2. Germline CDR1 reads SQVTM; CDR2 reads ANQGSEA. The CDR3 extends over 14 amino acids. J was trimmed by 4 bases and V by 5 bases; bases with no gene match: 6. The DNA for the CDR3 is TGCAGCGTTTCCGGGACTAGCCTTTACAATGAGCAGTTCTTC. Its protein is CSVSGTSLYNEQFF.

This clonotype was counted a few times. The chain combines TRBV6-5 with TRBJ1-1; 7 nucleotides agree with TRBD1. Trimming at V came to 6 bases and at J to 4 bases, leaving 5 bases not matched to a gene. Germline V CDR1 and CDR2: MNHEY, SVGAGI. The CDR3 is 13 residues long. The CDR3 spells CASSTTGRTEAFF. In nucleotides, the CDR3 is TGTGCCAGCAGCACGACAGGGCGCACTGAAGCTTTCTTT.

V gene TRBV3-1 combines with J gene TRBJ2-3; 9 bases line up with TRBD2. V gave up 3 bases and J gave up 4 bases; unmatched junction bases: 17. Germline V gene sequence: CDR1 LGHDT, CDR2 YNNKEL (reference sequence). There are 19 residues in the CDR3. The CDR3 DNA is TGTGCCAGCAGCCAGGTCTGGGCCCGAGGAGCGGGAGGTGCAGATACGCAGTATTTT. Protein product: CASSQVWARGAGGADTQYF.

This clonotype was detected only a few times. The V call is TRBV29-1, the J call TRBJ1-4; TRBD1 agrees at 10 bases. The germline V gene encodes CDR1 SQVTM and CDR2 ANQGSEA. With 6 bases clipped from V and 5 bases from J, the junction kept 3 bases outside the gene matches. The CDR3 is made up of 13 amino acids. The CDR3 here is CSVPGQGNEKLFF. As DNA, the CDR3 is TGCAGCGTACCGGGACAGGGGAATGAAAAACTGTTTTTT.

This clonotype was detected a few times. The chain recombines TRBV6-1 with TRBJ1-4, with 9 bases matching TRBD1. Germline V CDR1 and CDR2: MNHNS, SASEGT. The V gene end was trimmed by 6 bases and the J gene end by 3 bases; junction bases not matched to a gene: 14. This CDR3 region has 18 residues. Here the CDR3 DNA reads TGTGCCAGCAGACCCCTCCCGGGACAGGGAATGGCTAATGAAAAACTGTTTTTT. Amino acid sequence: CASRPLPGQGMANEKLFF.

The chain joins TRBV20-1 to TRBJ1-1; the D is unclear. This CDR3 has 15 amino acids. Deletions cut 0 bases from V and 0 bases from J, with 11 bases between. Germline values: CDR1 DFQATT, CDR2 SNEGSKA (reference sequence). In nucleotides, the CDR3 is TGCAGTGCTAGAGATTTTTCTCGGATGAACACTGAAGCTTTCTTT. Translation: CSARDFSRMNTEAFF.

CDR3 DNA sequence: TGTGCCAGCAGACTAGCGGGAGATGAGCAGTTCTTC. Translated: CASRLAGDEQFF. The V call is TRBV2, the J call TRBJ2-1, with TRBD2 matching over 11 bases. V trimming: 6 bases; J trimming: 8 bases; junction bases outside the gene matches: 0. The length of the CDR3 is 12 residues. Germline loops: CDR1 SNHLY, CDR2 FYNNEI.

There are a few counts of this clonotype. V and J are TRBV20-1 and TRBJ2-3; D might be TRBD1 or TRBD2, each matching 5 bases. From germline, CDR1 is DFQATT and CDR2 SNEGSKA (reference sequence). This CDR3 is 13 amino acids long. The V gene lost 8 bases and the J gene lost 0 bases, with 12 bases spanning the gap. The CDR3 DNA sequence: TGCAGTTTCCTGGGGACGAGCACAGATACGCAGTATTTT. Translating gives CSFLGTSTDTQYF.

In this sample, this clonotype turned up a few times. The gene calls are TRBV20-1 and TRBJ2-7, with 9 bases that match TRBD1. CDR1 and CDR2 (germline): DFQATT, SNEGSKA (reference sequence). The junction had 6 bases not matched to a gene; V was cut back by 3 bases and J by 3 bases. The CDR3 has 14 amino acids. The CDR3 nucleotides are TGCAGTGCTAGGGGTGGGACAGGGTTCTACGAGCAGTACTTC. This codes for CSARGGTGFYEQYF.

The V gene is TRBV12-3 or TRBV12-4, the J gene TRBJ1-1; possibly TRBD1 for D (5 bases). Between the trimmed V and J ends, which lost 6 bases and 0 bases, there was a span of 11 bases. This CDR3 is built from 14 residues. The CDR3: CASSKQVMNTEAFF. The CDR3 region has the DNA TGTGCCAGCAGCAAACAGGTAATGAACACTGAAGCTTTCTTT.

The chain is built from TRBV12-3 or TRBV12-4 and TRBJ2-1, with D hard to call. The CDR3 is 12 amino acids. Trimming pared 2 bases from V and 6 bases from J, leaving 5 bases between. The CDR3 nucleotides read TGTGCCAGCAGTTTAATCCCCAATGAGCAGTTCTTC. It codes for CASSLIPNEQFF.

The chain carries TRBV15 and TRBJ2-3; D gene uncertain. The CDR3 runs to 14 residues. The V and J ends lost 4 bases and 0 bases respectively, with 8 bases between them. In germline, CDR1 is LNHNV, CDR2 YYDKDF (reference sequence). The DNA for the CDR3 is TGTGCCACCAGCAATGCGGCAAGCACAGATACGCAGTATTTT. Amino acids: CATSNAASTDTQYF.

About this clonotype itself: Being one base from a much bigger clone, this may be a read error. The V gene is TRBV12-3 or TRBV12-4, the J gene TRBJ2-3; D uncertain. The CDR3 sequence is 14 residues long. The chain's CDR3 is CASSPSSNTDAQYF. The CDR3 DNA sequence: TGTGCCAGCAGTCCCAGTTCTAACACAGATGCGCAGTATTTT.

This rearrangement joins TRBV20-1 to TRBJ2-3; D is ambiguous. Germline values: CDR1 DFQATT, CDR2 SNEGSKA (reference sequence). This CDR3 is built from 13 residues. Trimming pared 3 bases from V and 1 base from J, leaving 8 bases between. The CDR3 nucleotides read TGCAGTGCTAGTAACCCCGGCACAGATACGCAGTATTTT. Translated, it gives CSASNPGTDTQYF.